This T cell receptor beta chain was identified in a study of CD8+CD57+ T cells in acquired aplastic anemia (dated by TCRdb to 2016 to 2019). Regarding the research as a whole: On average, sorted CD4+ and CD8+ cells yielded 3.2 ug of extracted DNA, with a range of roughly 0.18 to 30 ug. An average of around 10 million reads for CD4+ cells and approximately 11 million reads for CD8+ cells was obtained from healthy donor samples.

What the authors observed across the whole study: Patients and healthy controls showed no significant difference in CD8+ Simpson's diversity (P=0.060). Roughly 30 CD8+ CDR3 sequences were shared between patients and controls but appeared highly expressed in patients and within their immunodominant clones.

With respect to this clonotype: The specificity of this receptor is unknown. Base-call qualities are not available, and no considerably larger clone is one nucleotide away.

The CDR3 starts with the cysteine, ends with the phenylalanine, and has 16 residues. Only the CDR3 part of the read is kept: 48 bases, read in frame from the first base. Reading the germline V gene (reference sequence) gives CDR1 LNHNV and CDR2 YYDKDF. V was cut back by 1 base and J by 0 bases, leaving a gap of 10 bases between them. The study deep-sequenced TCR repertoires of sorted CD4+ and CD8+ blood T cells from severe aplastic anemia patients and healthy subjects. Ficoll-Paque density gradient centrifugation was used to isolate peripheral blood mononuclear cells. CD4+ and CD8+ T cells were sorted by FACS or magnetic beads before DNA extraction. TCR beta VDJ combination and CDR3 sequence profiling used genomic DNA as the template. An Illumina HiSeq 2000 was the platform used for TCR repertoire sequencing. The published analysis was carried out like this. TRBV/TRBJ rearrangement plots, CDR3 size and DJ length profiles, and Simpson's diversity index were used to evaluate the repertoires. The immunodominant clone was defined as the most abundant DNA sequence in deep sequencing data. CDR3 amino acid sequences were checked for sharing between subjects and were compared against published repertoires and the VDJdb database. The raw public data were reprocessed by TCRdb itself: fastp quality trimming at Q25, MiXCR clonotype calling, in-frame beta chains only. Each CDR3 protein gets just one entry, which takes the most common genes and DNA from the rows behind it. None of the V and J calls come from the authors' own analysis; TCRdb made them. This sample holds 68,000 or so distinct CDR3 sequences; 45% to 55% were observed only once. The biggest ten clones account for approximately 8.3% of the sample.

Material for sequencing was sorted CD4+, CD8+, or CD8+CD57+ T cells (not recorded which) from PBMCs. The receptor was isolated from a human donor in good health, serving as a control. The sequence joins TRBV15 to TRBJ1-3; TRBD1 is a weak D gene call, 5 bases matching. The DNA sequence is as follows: TGTGCCACCAGCAGAGGGACAACGACCTCTGGAAACACCATATATTTT. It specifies CATSRGTTTSGNTIYF.